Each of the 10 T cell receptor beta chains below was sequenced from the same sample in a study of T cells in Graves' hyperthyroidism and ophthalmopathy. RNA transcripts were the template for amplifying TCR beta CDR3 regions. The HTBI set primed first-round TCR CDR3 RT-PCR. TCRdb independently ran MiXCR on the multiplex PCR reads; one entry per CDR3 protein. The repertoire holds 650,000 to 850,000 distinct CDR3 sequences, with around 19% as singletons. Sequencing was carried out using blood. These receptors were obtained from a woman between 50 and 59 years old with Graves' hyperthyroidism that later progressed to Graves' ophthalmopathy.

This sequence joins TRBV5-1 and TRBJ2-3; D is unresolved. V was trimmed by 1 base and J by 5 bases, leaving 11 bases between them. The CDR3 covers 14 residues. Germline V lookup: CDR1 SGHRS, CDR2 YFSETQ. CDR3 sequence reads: CASSLFNPGDTQYF. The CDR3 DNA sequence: TGCGCCAGCAGCTTGTTTAATCCTGGAGATACGCAGTATTTT.

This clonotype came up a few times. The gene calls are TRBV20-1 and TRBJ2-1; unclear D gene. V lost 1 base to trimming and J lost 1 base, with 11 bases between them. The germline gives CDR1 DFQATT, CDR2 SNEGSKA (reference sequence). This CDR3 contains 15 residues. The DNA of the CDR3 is TGCAGTGCTAGAGTTCCCTCCTCATCCTACAATGAGCAGTTCTTC. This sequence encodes CSARVPSSSYNEQFF.

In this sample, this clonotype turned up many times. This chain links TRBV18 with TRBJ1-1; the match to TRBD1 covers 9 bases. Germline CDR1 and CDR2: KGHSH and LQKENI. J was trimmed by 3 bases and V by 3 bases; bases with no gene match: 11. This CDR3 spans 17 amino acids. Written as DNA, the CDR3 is TGTGCCAGCTCACCGACCCAATCGACAGGGGGGCACACTGAAGCTTTCTTT. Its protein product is CASSPTQSTGGHTEAFF.

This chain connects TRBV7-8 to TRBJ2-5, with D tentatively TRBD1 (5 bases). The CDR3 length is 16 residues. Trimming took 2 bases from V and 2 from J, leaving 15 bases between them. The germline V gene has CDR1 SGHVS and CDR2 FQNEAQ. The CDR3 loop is CASSLPSRAGQETQYF. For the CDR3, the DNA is TGTGCCAGCAGCTTACCATCACGGGCAGGGCAAGAGACCCAGTACTTC.

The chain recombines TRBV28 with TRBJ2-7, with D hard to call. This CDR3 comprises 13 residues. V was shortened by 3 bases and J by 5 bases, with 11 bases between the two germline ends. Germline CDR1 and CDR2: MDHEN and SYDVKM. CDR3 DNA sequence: TGTGCCAGCAGTTTCAAACTGCGTAACGAGCAGTACTTC. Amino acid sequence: CASSFKLRNEQYF.

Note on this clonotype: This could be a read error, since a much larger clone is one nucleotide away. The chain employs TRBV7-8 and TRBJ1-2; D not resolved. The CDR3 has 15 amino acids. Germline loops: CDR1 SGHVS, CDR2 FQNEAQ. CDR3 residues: CASSPSGMGYYGHTF. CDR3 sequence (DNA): TGTGCCAGCAGCCCCAGCGGGATGGGTTACTATGGCCACACCTTC.

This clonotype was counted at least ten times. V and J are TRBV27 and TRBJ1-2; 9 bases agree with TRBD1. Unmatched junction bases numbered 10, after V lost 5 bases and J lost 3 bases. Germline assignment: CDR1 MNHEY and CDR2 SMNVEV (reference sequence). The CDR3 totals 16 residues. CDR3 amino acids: CASSPWTGEFDYGYTF. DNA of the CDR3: TGTGCCAGCAGTCCCTGGACAGGGGAATTCGACTATGGCTACACCTTC.

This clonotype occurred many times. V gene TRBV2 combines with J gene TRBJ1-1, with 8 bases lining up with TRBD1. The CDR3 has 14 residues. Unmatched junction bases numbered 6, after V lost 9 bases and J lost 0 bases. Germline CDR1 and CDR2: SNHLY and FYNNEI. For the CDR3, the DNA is TGTGCCAGGACGGACAGGGCAATGAACACTGAAGCTTTCTTT. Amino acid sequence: CARTDRAMNTEAFF.

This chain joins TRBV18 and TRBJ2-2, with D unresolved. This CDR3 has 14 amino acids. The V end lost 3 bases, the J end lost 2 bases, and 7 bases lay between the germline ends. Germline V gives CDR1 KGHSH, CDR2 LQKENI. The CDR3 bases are TGTGCCAGCTCACCCCCGACAAACACCGGGGAGCTGTTTTTT. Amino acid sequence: CASSPPTNTGELFF. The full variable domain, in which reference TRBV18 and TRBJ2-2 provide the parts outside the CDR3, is NAGVMQNPRHLVRRRGQEARLRCSPMKGHSHVYWYRQLPEEGLKFMVYLQKENIIDESGMPKERFSAEFPKEGPSILRIQQVVRGDSAAYFCASSPPTNTGELFFGEGSRLTVL.

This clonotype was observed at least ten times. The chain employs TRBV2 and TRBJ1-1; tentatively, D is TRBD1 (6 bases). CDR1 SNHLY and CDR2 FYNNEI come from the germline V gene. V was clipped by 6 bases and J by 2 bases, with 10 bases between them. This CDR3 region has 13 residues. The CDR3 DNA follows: TGTGCCAGCAGGGACAGTTCTAACACTGAAGCTTTCTTT. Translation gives CASRDSSNTEAFF.